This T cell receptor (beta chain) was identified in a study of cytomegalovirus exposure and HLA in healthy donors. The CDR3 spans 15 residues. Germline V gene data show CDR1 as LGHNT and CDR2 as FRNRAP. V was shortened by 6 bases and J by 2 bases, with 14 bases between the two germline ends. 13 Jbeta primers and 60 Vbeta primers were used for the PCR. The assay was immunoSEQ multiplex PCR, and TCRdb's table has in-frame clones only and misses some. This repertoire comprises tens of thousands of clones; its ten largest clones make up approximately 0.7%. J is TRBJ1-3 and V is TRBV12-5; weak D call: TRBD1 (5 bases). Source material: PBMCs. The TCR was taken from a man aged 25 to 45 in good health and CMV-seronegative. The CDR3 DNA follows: TGTGCTAGTGGACAAGACAGCGTTGCTGGAAACACCATATATTTT. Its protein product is CASGQDSVAGNTIYF.